The 24 T cell receptor beta chains listed next were all sequenced from one sample in a study of blood T cell repertoires in COVID-19. Clones were read by immunoSEQ multiplex PCR, and TCRdb kept only the in-frame ones, dropping some. The sample lists tens of thousands of clones; roughly 85% were seen once. The sample comprised peripheral blood. The receptors here all came from a human donor in a cohort sampled during active COVID-19.

This sequence joins TRBV15 and TRBJ1-1; D remains unclear. CDR1 LNHNV and CDR2 YYDKDF come from the germline V gene (reference sequence). With 0 bases removed from V and 0 bases from J, the gap between germline ends came to 5 bases. The CDR3 covers 14 residues. This CDR3 reads CATSRDGVNTEAFF. The CDR3 region has the DNA TGTGCCACCAGCAGAGACGGAGTGAACACTGAAGCTTTCTTT.

The V gene is TRBV9, the J gene TRBJ2-7; D unclear. CDR3 length equals 12 residues. Germline loops: CDR1 SGDLS, CDR2 YYNGEE. Deletions cut 3 bases from V and 9 bases from J, with 13 bases between. The CDR3 reads CASSGQDLGQYF. As DNA, the CDR3 is TGTGCCAGCAGCGGACAAGATTTGGGGCAGTACTTC.

V gene TRBV10-3 combines with J gene TRBJ2-5; 7 nucleotides align to TRBD2. Germline CDR1 and CDR2: ENHRY and SYGVKD. The CDR3 totals 14 residues. The trim removed 8 bases at V and 1 base at J, leaving 7 bases unmatched. The CDR3 loop reads CAIGASGRQETQYF. The DNA of the CDR3 is TGTGCCATCGGGGCTAGCGGACGCCAAGAGACCCAGTACTTC.

The rearrangement links TRBV3-1 (or the pseudogene TRBV3-2) to TRBJ1-2; no definite D call. V was shortened by 4 bases and J by 0 bases, with 9 bases between the two germline ends. The CDR3 has 14 residues. Germline V gives CDR1 LGHDT, CDR2 YNNKEL (reference sequence). CDR3 in DNA: TGTGCCAGCAGCCGCGGGCCAGCTAACTATGGCTACACCTTC. This gives the protein CASSRGPANYGYTF.

CDR3 nucleotide sequence: TGTGCCAGCAGGTACAGACAGAGCACCGGGGAGCTGTTTTTT. As protein: CASRYRQSTGELFF. This sequence joins TRBV7-9 and TRBJ2-2, with D possibly being TRBD1 (5 bases). CDR3 length: 14 amino acids. The V end lost 6 bases, the J end lost 4 bases, and 12 bases lay between the germline ends. From germline, CDR1 is SEHNR and CDR2 FQNEAQ (reference sequence).

This chain uses TRBV28 with TRBJ2-7, with D perhaps TRBD2 (6 bases). This CDR3 has 12 amino acids. Germline V lookup: CDR1 MDHEN, CDR2 SYDVKM. Between the trimmed V and J ends, which lost 8 bases and 7 bases, there was a span of 15 bases. The CDR3 nucleotides are TGTGCCAGCCAAGAAGCGGGCCCGGAGCAGTACTTC. This translates into CASQEAGPEQYF.

V usage is TRBV15 and J usage is TRBJ2-3; D might be TRBD1 (7 bases). V was clipped by 3 bases and J by 7 bases, with 14 bases between them. Germline values: CDR1 LNHNV, CDR2 YYDKDF (reference sequence). The CDR3 has 14 amino acids. Here the CDR3 DNA reads TGTGCCACCAGCAGTGAGCGGAGGGGGCATACGCAGTATTTT. Translation gives CATSSERRGHTQYF. Based on the CDR3 plus reference TRBV15 and TRBJ2-3, the full variable domain is DAMVIQNPRYQVTQFGKPVTLSCSQTLNHNVMYWYQQKSSQAPKLLFHYYDKDFNNEADTPDNFQSRRPNTSFCFLDIRSPGLGDTAMYLCATSSERRGHTQYFGPGTRLTVL.

The chain joins TRBV7-2 to TRBJ1-3, with D possibly matching TRBD1 (6 bases). Trimming pared 4 bases from V and 7 bases from J, leaving 14 bases between. The CDR3 has 14 amino acids. Per germline, CDR1 SGHTA and CDR2 FQGNSA. The CDR3 is CASSSPGGRNTIYF. Written as DNA, the CDR3 is TGTGCCAGCAGCTCCCCGGGGGGGCGTAACACCATATATTTT.

This clone is a singleton in its sample. The chain uses TRBV2 and TRBJ2-1, with D possibly matching TRBD2 (6 bases). CDR1 SNHLY and CDR2 FYNNEI come from the germline V gene. CDR3 length: 14 amino acids. V gave up 7 bases and J gave up 7 bases, with 17 bases separating them. CDR3 sequence: CASTRDFASNEQFF. The CDR3 bases are TGTGCCAGCACGAGGGACTTCGCGTCGAATGAGCAGTTCTTC. The variable domain in full, completed from reference TRBV2 and TRBJ2-1, reads EPEVTQTPSHQVTQMGQEVILRCVPISNHLYFYWYRQILGQKVEFLVSFYNNEISEKSEIFDDQFSVERPDGSNFTLKIRSTKLEDSAMYFCASTRDFASNEQFFGPGTRLTVL.

This chain joins TRBV6-1 and TRBJ2-1; 8 bases are shared with TRBD1. The CDR3 spans 15 residues. CDR1 is MNHNS and CDR2 is SASEGT in the germline V gene. Trimming cost V 3 bases and J 8 bases; bases outside gene matches: 9. CDR3 sequence (DNA): TGTGCCAGCAGTGATTCGGGACAGGCCGTCGATGAGCAGTTCTTC. Protein product: CASSDSGQAVDEQFF.

In its sample, this clone was seen once. This chain joins TRBV7-2 and TRBJ1-1; maybe TRBD1 (6 bases). The V gene lost 4 bases and the J gene lost 4 bases, with 13 bases spanning the gap. Germline V gene sequence: CDR1 SGHTA, CDR2 FQGNSA. This CDR3 has 14 residues. CDR3 nucleotides: TGTGCCAGCAGCTCCCCCAGGGGAGCCACTGAAGCTTTCTTT. Amino acids: CASSSPRGATEAFF.

V and J are TRBV11-2 and TRBJ2-7; 8 nucleotides align to TRBD2. This CDR3 has 15 amino acids. From germline, CDR1 is SGHAT and CDR2 FQNNGV. The junction had 6 bases not matched to a gene; V was cut back by 3 bases and J by 2 bases. The CDR3 spells CASSFGGRPAYEQYF. CDR3 bases: TGTGCCAGCAGCTTCGGCGGGAGGCCAGCCTACGAGCAGTACTTC.

This clone came up a few times. This rearrangement joins TRBV27 to TRBJ2-7, with 7 bases identical to TRBD2. J gave up 5 bases and V 5 bases, and 12 bases lay outside the gene matches. The CDR3 covers 15 residues. The germline gives CDR1 MNHEY, CDR2 SMNVEV (reference sequence). This chain's CDR3 is CASSPLAGVRDEQYF. The DNA for the CDR3 is TGTGCCAGCAGTCCCCTTGCGGGAGTTAGGGACGAGCAGTACTTC.

This rearrangement joins TRBV28 to TRBJ1-2; D is uncertain. Germline V lookup: CDR1 MDHEN, CDR2 SYDVKM. CDR3 length equals 13 residues. V gave up 3 bases and J gave up 3 bases, with 8 bases separating them. This CDR3 reads CASSFRQDYGYTF. In nucleotides, the CDR3 is TGTGCCAGCAGTTTCCGGCAGGACTATGGCTACACCTTC.

The chain is built from TRBV5-1 and TRBJ2-5; 7 bases line up with TRBD1. The CDR3 extends over 15 amino acids. From germline, CDR1 is SGHRS and CDR2 YFSETQ. V lost 0 bases, J lost 4 bases, and 6 bases stayed unmatched. The CDR3 region is CASSLGQGEGETQYF. The CDR3 DNA is TGCGCCAGCAGCTTGGGACAGGGAGAAGGAGAGACCCAGTACTTC.

The chain uses TRBV19 and TRBJ2-2; TRBD1 is a possible D gene (5 bases). CDR3 size: 14 residues. The V end was cut by 3 bases, the J end by 4 bases, with 9 bases between. Germline V lookup: CDR1 LNHDA, CDR2 SQIVND (reference sequence). CDR3 amino acids: CASSIVGATGELFF. CDR3 sequence (DNA): TGTGCCAGTAGTATTGTAGGGGCCACCGGGGAGCTGTTTTTT.

The chain has TRBV18 and TRBJ2-1; D remains ambiguous. This CDR3 contains 12 residues. Germline lookup yields CDR1 KGHSH and CDR2 LQKENI. V lost 3 bases, J lost 11 bases, and 11 bases lay in between. CDR3 loop: CASSPAQTQQFF. The CDR3 region has the DNA TGTGCCAGCTCACCGGCTCAGACACAGCAGTTCTTC.

This rearrangement joins TRBV7-2 to TRBJ2-7; tentative D call: TRBD1 (6 bases). Looked up from germline, CDR1 is SGHTA and CDR2 is FQGNSA. The CDR3 sequence is 13 residues long. The ends were cut back, 5 bases at V and 4 bases at J, with 12 bases in the middle. CDR3 bases: TGTGCCAGCAGCAACCGGGACAAGTACGAGCAGTACTTC. It codes for CASSNRDKYEQYF.

The chain carries TRBV25-1 and TRBJ1-5, with TRBD1 identical over 7 bases. The germline CDR1 and CDR2 sequences are MGHDK and SYGVNS. V was pared by 6 bases and J by 1 base, with 3 bases of the junction left unmatched. The CDR3 has 14 residues. CDR3: CASSPTGSNQPQHF. The DNA of the CDR3 is TGTGCCAGCAGCCCGACAGGGAGCAATCAGCCCCAGCATTTT.

This chain uses TRBV19 with TRBJ2-5; the match to TRBD2 covers 12 bases. Germline lookup yields CDR1 LNHDA and CDR2 SQIVND (reference sequence). Losses at the gene ends were 8 bases for V and 0 bases for J; bases not matched to a gene: 7. This CDR3 is built from 16 residues. Written as DNA, the CDR3 is TGTGCCAGTGGCCTAGCGGGGGGGCGGGACCAAGAGACCCAGTACTTC. This codes for CASGLAGGRDQETQYF.

The rearrangement uses TRBV10-2 and TRBJ2-1; 7 nucleotides align to TRBD1. The CDR3 is made up of 15 amino acids. The V gene's germline CDR1 is WSHSY and CDR2 SAAADI. The trim removed 7 bases at V and 7 bases at J, leaving 13 bases unmatched. The CDR3 here is CASNLAGTELNEQFF. The CDR3 nucleotides are TGCGCCAGCAACCTTGCCGGGACAGAGTTGAATGAGCAGTTCTTC.

V and J are TRBV2 and TRBJ2-4, with 12 bases aligning to TRBD2. Germline CDR1 SNHLY, CDR2 FYNNEI. CDR3 length equals 19 residues. V gave up 1 base and J gave up 2 bases; unmatched junction bases: 9. CDR3 nucleotide sequence: TGTGCCAGCAGTGAAGTTGATCCGCTAGCGGGAGGGCCCAAAAACATTCAGTACTTC. It encodes CASSEVDPLAGGPKNIQYF.

The chain uses TRBV28 and TRBJ1-6, with 7 bases fitting TRBD1. The CDR3 length is 15 residues. V was clipped by 2 bases and J by 7 bases; unmatched bases: 5. Germline V gene sequence: CDR1 MDHEN, CDR2 SYDVKM. The CDR3 loop is CASSLRGPRNSPLHF. CDR3 DNA sequence: TGTGCCAGCAGTTTAAGGGGGCCCCGAAATTCACCCCTCCACTTT.

The sample holds one count of this clone. The rearrangement uses TRBV4-2 and TRBJ2-3; 10 nucleotides agree with TRBD1. J gave up 7 bases and V 5 bases, and 9 bases lay outside the gene matches. The CDR3 sequence is 15 residues long. The germline V gene encodes CDR1 LGHNA and CDR2 YNFKEQ. CDR3: CASSGPGTGANTQYF. The CDR3 DNA sequence: TGTGCCAGCAGCGGGCCCGGGACAGGGGCAAATACGCAGTATTTT.